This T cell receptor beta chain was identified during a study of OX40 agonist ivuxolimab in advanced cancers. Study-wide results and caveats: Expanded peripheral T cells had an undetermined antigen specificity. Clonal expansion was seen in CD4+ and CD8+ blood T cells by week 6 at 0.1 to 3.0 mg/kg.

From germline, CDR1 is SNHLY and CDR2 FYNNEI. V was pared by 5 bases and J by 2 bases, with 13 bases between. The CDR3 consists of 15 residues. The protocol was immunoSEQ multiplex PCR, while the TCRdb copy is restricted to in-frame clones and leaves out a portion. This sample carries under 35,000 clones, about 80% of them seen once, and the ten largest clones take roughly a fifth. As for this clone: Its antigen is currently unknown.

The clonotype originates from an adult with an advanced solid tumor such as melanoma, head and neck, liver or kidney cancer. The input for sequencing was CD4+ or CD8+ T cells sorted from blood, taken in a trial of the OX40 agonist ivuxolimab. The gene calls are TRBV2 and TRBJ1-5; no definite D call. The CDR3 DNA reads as TGTGCCAGCAGTTGGGAAGGCGTGGGCAATCAGCCCCAGCATTTT. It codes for CASSWEGVGNQPQHF.